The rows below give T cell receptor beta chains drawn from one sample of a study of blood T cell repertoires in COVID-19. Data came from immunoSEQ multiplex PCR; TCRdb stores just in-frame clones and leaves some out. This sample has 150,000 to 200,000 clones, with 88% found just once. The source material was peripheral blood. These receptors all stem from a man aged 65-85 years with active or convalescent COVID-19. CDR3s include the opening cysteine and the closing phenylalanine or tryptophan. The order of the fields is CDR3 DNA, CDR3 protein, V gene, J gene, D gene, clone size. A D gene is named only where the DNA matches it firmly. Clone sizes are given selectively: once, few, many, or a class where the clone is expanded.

CDR3 DNA: TGTGCCAGCAGCTTGGCGGTAGCGTCGAATGAGCAGTTCTTC
CDR3 protein: CASSLAVASNEQFF
V gene: TRBV5-8
J gene: TRBJ2-1
D gene: -
clone size: -

CDR3 DNA: TGCGCCAGCAGGGGTATCGGGCTAGCGAACTACAATGAGCAGTTCTTC
CDR3 protein: CASRGIGLANYNEQFF
V gene: TRBV5-1
J gene: TRBJ2-1
D gene: -
clone size: many

CDR3 DNA: TGTGCCAGCAGCGGCCAGACAGGTCCGATTCACACTGAAGCTTTCTTT
CDR3 protein: CASSGQTGPIHTEAFF
V gene: TRBV28
J gene: TRBJ1-1
D gene: -
clone size: -

CDR3 DNA: TGCGCCAGCAGCCAAGGCGGGGGATCGTATCAGCCCCAGCATTTT
CDR3 protein: CASSQGGGSYQPQHF
V gene: TRBV4-1
J gene: TRBJ1-5
D gene: -
clone size: -

CDR3 DNA: TGTGCCATCAGAAGCGGGGGGGGGCCAGATACGCAGTATTTT
CDR3 protein: CAIRSGGGPDTQYF
V gene: TRBV10-3
J gene: TRBJ2-3
D gene: TRBD2
clone size: once

CDR3 DNA: TGCGCCAGCAGCCAAGCGGTCTACTATGGCTACACCTTC
CDR3 protein: CASSQAVYYGYTF
V gene: TRBV4-3
J gene: TRBJ1-2
D gene: -
clone size: -

CDR3 DNA: TGTGCCAGCAGCCTAGGAGGAGGGTTCTATGGCTACACCTTC
CDR3 protein: CASSLGGGFYGYTF
V gene: TRBV7-8
J gene: TRBJ1-2
D gene: -
clone size: once

CDR3 DNA: TGTGCCAGCAGCCAAGATCGGGGGTTATCAGAGACCCAGTACTTC
CDR3 protein: CASSQDRGLSETQYF
V gene: TRBV3-1/TRBV3-2
J gene: TRBJ2-5
D gene: -
clone size: -

CDR3 DNA: TGTGCCAGTTCACCGGGACAGGGTTCCTACGAGCAGTACTTC
CDR3 protein: CASSPGQGSYEQYF
V gene: TRBV28
J gene: TRBJ2-7
D gene: TRBD1
clone size: -

CDR3 DNA: TGTGCCATCAGTGAGTCTTCAGGGCGGTGGAACACTGAAGCTTTCTTT
CDR3 protein: CAISESSGRWNTEAFF
V gene: TRBV10-3
J gene: TRBJ1-1
D gene: -
clone size: -

CDR3 DNA: TGTGCCAGCAGCTCAGGGGTTTTGAATTCACCCCTCCACTTT
CDR3 protein: CASSSGVLNSPLHF
V gene: TRBV5-6
J gene: TRBJ1-6
D gene: -
clone size: -

CDR3 DNA: TGTGCCACCAGCAGAGCGACTCTAAATCAGCCCCAGCATTTT
CDR3 protein: CATSRATLNQPQHF
V gene: TRBV15
J gene: TRBJ1-5
D gene: -
clone size: -

CDR3 DNA: TGTGCCAGCAGTTTAGCGGGAGCAGATACGCAGTATTTT
CDR3 protein: CASSLAGADTQYF
V gene: TRBV12-3/TRBV12-4
J gene: TRBJ2-3
D gene: -
clone size: -

CDR3 DNA: TGTGCCTCCTGGGGGGACACTGAAGCTTTCTTT
CDR3 protein: CASWGDTEAFF
V gene: TRBV28
J gene: TRBJ1-1
D gene: -
clone size: once

CDR3 DNA: TGTGCCAGCAGTTCATGGACAGGGGGCGGCTACGAGCAGTACTTC
CDR3 protein: CASSSWTGGGYEQYF
V gene: TRBV28
J gene: TRBJ2-7
D gene: TRBD1
clone size: -

CDR3 DNA: TGCGCCAGCAGCCGCGGACAGGGTTCCTACGAGCAGTACTTC
CDR3 protein: CASSRGQGSYEQYF
V gene: TRBV4-3
J gene: TRBJ2-7
D gene: TRBD1
clone size: -

CDR3 DNA: TGTGCCAGCTCACCACCAACGACAAGAGCCACCGGGGAGCTGTTTTTT
CDR3 protein: CASSPPTTRATGELFF
V gene: TRBV18
J gene: TRBJ2-2
D gene: -
clone size: -

CDR3 DNA: TGCGCCAGCAGCTCGACAGCAACGAACACCGGGGAGCTGTTTTTT
CDR3 protein: CASSSTATNTGELFF
V gene: TRBV5-1
J gene: TRBJ2-2
D gene: -
clone size: -

CDR3 DNA: TGTGCCAGCAGCCGGAATGGGCAGGCTCAAGAGACCCAGTACTTC
CDR3 protein: CASSRNGQAQETQYF
V gene: TRBV21-1
J gene: TRBJ2-5
D gene: -
clone size: -

CDR3 DNA: TGTGCCAGCAGCCCCATTTCTAGCGGGTACGGGCAGTACTTC
CDR3 protein: CASSPISSGYGQYF
V gene: TRBV9
J gene: TRBJ2-7
D gene: TRBD2
clone size: -

CDR3 DNA: TGTGCCAGCTCCCCTTCTACCACAGATACGCAGTATTTT
CDR3 protein: CASSPSTTDTQYF
V gene: TRBV18
J gene: TRBJ2-3
D gene: -
clone size: -

CDR3 DNA: TGCAGCGTTGATCGGATAGCGGGACGGTCCGGGGAGACCCAGTACTTC
CDR3 protein: CSVDRIAGRSGETQYF
V gene: TRBV29-1
J gene: TRBJ2-5
D gene: TRBD2
clone size: -

CDR3 DNA: TGCGCCAGCAGAACCGGGACACAAAGCGGTGAGCAGTTCTTC
CDR3 protein: CASRTGTQSGEQFF
V gene: TRBV4-3
J gene: TRBJ2-1
D gene: -
clone size: -

CDR3 DNA: TGTGCCAGCAGCACCCAGGGCCCCTACGAGCAGTACTTC
CDR3 protein: CASSTQGPYEQYF
V gene: TRBV5-6
J gene: TRBJ2-7
D gene: -
clone size: -